The rows below give T cell receptor beta chains drawn from one sample of a study of blood T cell repertoires in COVID-19. Sequencing used immunoSEQ multiplex PCR; TCRdb keeps in-frame clones, though not all of them. Of about 150,000 clones listed, about 88% are singletons. Material: peripheral blood. The receptors shown here come from a woman in her sixties with COVID-19, enrolled during active disease. Each CDR3 is given with its conserved first and last residue. A D gene is named only where the DNA matches it firmly. Clone size is stated in some rows and not others, as once, few, many or a class when expanded.

j_gene: TRBJ2-5; len: 15; d_gene: TRBD2; abundance: -; v_gene: TRBV30; CDR3nt: TGTGCCTGGAGTGTACCGGGGGGGATACAAGAGACCCAGTACTTC; CDR3aa: CAWSVPGGIQETQYF
j_gene: TRBJ1-1; len: 12; d_gene: -; abundance: -; v_gene: TRBV6-6; CDR3nt: TGTGCCAGCACCAACCCACAGGGAGAAGCTTTCTTT; CDR3aa: CASTNPQGEAFF
j_gene: TRBJ2-3; len: 14; d_gene: -; abundance: -; v_gene: TRBV5-1; CDR3nt: TGCGCCAGCAGCTTAGGACAGCTCGGGGATACGCAGTATTTT; CDR3aa: CASSLGQLGDTQYF
j_gene: TRBJ1-3; len: 16; d_gene: -; abundance: -; v_gene: TRBV9; CDR3nt: TGTGCCAGCAGCGTTTCTGGAGGAAACTCTGGAAACACCATATATTTT; CDR3aa: CASSVSGGNSGNTIYF
j_gene: TRBJ2-2; len: 14; d_gene: TRBD2; abundance: -; v_gene: TRBV11-3; CDR3nt: TGTGCCAGCAGCACTAGCGGCGGCACCGGGGAGCTGTTTTTT; CDR3aa: CASSTSGGTGELFF
j_gene: TRBJ1-5; len: 14; d_gene: TRBD1; abundance: -; v_gene: TRBV19; CDR3nt: TGTGCCAGTAGTATCCCGACAGGGAAACAGCCCCAGCATTTT; CDR3aa: CASSIPTGKQPQHF
j_gene: TRBJ1-2; len: 13; d_gene: TRBD1; abundance: -; v_gene: TRBV12-3/TRBV12-4; CDR3nt: TGTGCCAGCAGCTCCAACAGGGGTAGAGGCTACACCTTC; CDR3aa: CASSSNRGRGYTF
j_gene: TRBJ1-2; len: 14; d_gene: -; abundance: once; v_gene: TRBV5-1; CDR3nt: TGCGCCAGCAGCTTGGGAGGGCGCAGCTATGGCTACACCTTC; CDR3aa: CASSLGGRSYGYTF
j_gene: TRBJ1-5; len: 15; d_gene: TRBD1; abundance: -; v_gene: TRBV5-1; CDR3nt: TGCGCCAGCAGACTAGGACAGGGGGCAAATCAGCCCCAGCATTTT; CDR3aa: CASRLGQGANQPQHF
j_gene: TRBJ2-1; len: 17; d_gene: TRBD1; abundance: -; v_gene: TRBV18; CDR3nt: TGTGCCAGCTCACAATTACGACAGGGACCCTCCTACAATGAGCAGTTCTTC; CDR3aa: CASSQLRQGPSYNEQFF
j_gene: TRBJ2-1; len: 14; d_gene: TRBD1; abundance: -; v_gene: TRBV19; CDR3nt: TGTGCCAGTAGGCCGGGACAGGGGAGGAATGAGCAGTTCTTC; CDR3aa: CASRPGQGRNEQFF
j_gene: TRBJ1-1; len: 14; d_gene: -; abundance: -; v_gene: TRBV7-6; CDR3nt: TGTGCCAGCAGCCCGACCCGGGGGAGGGCTGAAGCTTTCTTT; CDR3aa: CASSPTRGRAEAFF